This T cell receptor beta chain was recorded in a study of T cells in Graves' hyperthyroidism and ophthalmopathy (dated by TCRdb to 2018 to 2020). For the wider study: Peripheral blood samples were taken at initial diagnosis, before any treatment was given. To identify distinguishing TCR V-J signatures, a discovery cohort of about 95 patients was used, comprising 40 to 45 with Graves' ophthalmopathy and 57 with stable Graves' hyperthyroidism. Whether ophthalmopathy could be predicted prospectively was tested in an independent validation cohort made up of 18 to 20 hyperthyroidism patients plus 17 patients who later progressed to ophthalmopathy. The roughly 100 discovery patients were randomly divided into training and test sets at a 7:3 ratio. In more than five Graves' hyperthyroidism patients, the study also compared T-cell repertoires from thyroid tissue with T-cell repertoires from blood. After sampling, hyperthyroidism patients received methimazole starting at 30 mg daily, and ophthalmopathy patients received high-dose intravenous methylprednisolone. The paper describes TCR Vbeta CDR3 sequencing of 130 to 150 peripheral blood samples, made up of some 42 ophthalmopathy patients, around 73 hyperthyroidism patients and some 17 progressor patients.

Stable Graves' hyperthyroidism was defined as the absence of progression to ophthalmopathy over 18 months of follow-up. The hyperthyroidism patients were between 18 and 65 years old and newly diagnosed, with a disease duration of less than 2 months. The study excluded patients with uncontrolled infections, other autoimmune diseases, pregnancy or lactation. Clinical symptoms, serum thyroxine and TRAb, thyroid ultrasound, and orbital computed tomography formed the basis for the diagnoses. PBMCs were isolated from about 10 ml of fresh peripheral blood by Ficoll-Paque density gradient centrifugation. Total RNA was extracted using Trizol reagent, and RNA quality was assessed on an Agilent 2100 Bioanalyzer. CDR1 and CDR2 were assigned from the germline V gene (reference sequence) as PRHDT and FYEKMQ. The trim is 4 bases for V and 8 bases for J, with a gap of 11 bases between the germline ends. Taken from cysteine to phenylalanine, the CDR3 has 12 residues. The retained sequence is limited to the CDR3, 36 bases, with the frame set at the first base.

Beyond this particular receptor, the publication reports: A 13 V-J signature model separated ophthalmopathy from stable hyperthyroidism, with around 88% sensitivity and 81% to 83% specificity in cross-validation and 80%/75% in testing. Sample size was not statistically predetermined, and blinding of investigators to group allocation was not performed. Most expanded thyroid clonotypes (frequency above 0.001) were also found in blood, which suggests that blood repertoires may mirror thyroid immune responses. In validation, the model predicted progression to ophthalmopathy with over 60% sensitivity and 72% to 75% specificity, a median of around six months before onset.

This clonotype was observed many times. Its antigen has not been determined. Nothing much larger sits one base from this clone, and base qualities are not available. The TCR beta CDR3 regions were amplified from the RNA transcripts. The TCR CDR3 was subjected to a first round of RT-PCR using the HTBI primer set and the Qiagen OneStep RT-PCR kit. Libraries were constructed in a second round of multiplex PCR, after which size selection and purification were performed. Paired-end sequencing of the libraries was performed with 100 bp reads on an Illumina HiSeq2000. Per the original workflow: SOAPnuke was used to process the raw data, with reads discarded if the reads contained adapters or uncalled bases, had a mean Phred below 15, or lacked an exact constant-primer or identifier match. COPE v1.2.5 was used to merge the high-quality paired reads, and each unique nucleotide sequence was defined as a clonotype. Clonotypes were aligned to IMGT TRBV, TRBD and TRBJ reference segments using MiTCR v1.1. The analysis included only V-J combinations with a frequency above 0.0001, which together covered 98% to 99.2% of the repertoires. The TCS score was defined as F50 (clonal expansion) divided by E x V (chaos), with BLOSUM62-based TCRdist calculated between CDR3 peptides within each V-J. Welch's t-statistics and random forest reduced 500 to 650 V-J features to 10 to 15, which were used in a naive Bayes classifier (R e1071). The public reads were quality trimmed at Q25 with fastp and then assembled into clones with MiXCR by TCRdb, keeping productive beta chains. Each record represents a unique CDR3 protein, reported with the most common genes and DNA among its rows. The V and J calls and clone size are TCRdb's, not the authors'. The sample includes about 500,000 distinct CDR3 sequences, with approximately 15% observed a single time. The biggest ten clones account for less than 20% of the sample.

The sequence is built from TRBV13 and TRBJ1-1; the D gene is not confidently resolved. The specimen was blood. The TCR originated in a woman under 30 with Graves' hyperthyroidism. The CDR3: CASSSTEAEAFF. The base sequence is TGTGCCAGCAGCTCCACGGAGGCCGAAGCTTTCTTT.